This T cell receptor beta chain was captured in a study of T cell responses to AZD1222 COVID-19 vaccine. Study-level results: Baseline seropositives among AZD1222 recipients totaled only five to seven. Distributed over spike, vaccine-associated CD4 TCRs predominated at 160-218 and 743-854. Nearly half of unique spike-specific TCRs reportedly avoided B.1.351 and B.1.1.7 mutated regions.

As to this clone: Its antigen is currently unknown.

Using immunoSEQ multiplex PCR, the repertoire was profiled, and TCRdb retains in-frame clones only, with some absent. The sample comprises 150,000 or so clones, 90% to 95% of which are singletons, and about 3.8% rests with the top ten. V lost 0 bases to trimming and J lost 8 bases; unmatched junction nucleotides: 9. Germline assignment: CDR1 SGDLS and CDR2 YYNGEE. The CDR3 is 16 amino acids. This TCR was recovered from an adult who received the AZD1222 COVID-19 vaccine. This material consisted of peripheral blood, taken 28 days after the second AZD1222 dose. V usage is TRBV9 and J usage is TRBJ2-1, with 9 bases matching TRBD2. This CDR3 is CASSVGAAGGPDEQFF. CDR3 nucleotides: TGTGCCAGCAGCGTAGGGGCGGCGGGGGGGCCTGATGAGCAGTTCTTC.